A selection of T cell receptor beta chains follows, all from one sample in a study of CD8 T cells in ankylosing spondylitis. TCRdb used MiXCR to reprocess the 5' RACE reads, holding one entry per CDR3 protein. The sample includes fewer than 350,000 distinct CDR3 sequences, under 14% seen only once; the top ten take 9.1%. The source material was blood, either unsorted or a sorted T cell fraction (not recorded which). These receptors originate from a female donor with ankylosing spondylitis or in good health (not recorded which). The CDR3 runs from the conserved cysteine through the conserved F or W. The D gene is left open where the match is weak. The listing skips clone size in some rows; elsewhere it reads once, few, many or a size class.

d_call	v_call	j_call	clone_size	cdr3_aa	cdr3_nt
NA	TRBV9	TRBJ1-1	many	CASSVDRGTNTEAFF	TGTGCCAGCAGCGTAGATCGCGGCACGAACACTGAAGCTTTCTTT
TRBD2	TRBV15	TRBJ2-7	NA	CAIRTGTMDEQYF	TGTGCCATCCGGACGGGGACTATGGACGAGCAGTACTTC
TRBD1	TRBV6-1	TRBJ1-2	many	CASRSLQGMGYTF	TGTGCCAGCCGATCCTTACAGGGGATGGGCTACACCTTC
NA	TRBV3-1	TRBJ2-2	NA	CASSLEERWPVAGELFF	TGTGCCAGCAGCCTCGAAGAAAGGTGGCCAGTAGCCGGGGAGCTGTTTTTT
NA	TRBV24-1	TRBJ2-1	many	CATSESGRYNEQFF	TGTGCCACCAGTGAGTCAGGGAGATACAATGAGCAGTTCTTC
TRBD1	TRBV5-5	TRBJ1-5	NA	CASSLGDRLAYSNQPQHF	TGTGCCAGCAGCTTGGGGGACAGACTAGCCTATAGCAATCAGCCCCAGCATTTT
NA	TRBV6-2/TRBV6-3	TRBJ1-1	NA	CASSPLLNTEAFF	TGTGCCAGCAGCCCCTTACTGAACACTGAAGCTTTCTTT
NA	TRBV7-7	TRBJ2-1	few	CASSPGLQNQNEQFF	TGTGCCAGCAGCCCGGGGCTACAGAATCAGAATGAGCAGTTCTTC
TRBD1	TRBV24-1	TRBJ1-2	many	CATSDHGTAGYTF	TGTGCCACCAGTGACCACGGGACAGCCGGCTACACCTTC
NA	TRBV29-1	TRBJ2-5	many	CSGFVGQTQYF	TGCAGCGGATTTGTGGGACAGACCCAGTACTTC
NA	TRBV5-5	TRBJ2-1	few	CASNLRLVLDEQFF	TGTGCCAGCAACTTGCGGCTAGTTCTCGATGAGCAGTTCTTC
TRBD1	TRBV5-5	TRBJ2-7	many	CASSSIRDRGYNTEQYF	TGTGCCAGCAGCAGCATTCGGGACAGGGGGTACAATACCGAGCAGTACTTC
NA	TRBV6-5	TRBJ1-1	NA	CASSSTVSRTEAFF	TGTGCCAGCAGTTCCACAGTTAGTCGGACTGAAGCTTTCTTT
TRBD1	TRBV29-1	TRBJ2-7	NA	CSVEKSRTGLLGSYEQYF	TGCAGCGTTGAAAAGAGTAGGACAGGACTTCTGGGCTCCTACGAGCAGTACTTC
TRBD1	TRBV12-3/TRBV12-4	TRBJ2-5	many	CASSLGTGSLVTQYF	TGTGCCAGCAGTTTGGGGACAGGGTCTCTGGTGACCCAGTACTTC
TRBD2	TRBV28	TRBJ2-2	many	CASSLGAASGVNTGELFF	TGTGCCAGCAGTTTAGGCGCCGCTAGCGGTGTGAACACCGGGGAGCTGTTTTTT
NA	TRBV7-2	TRBJ2-7	few	CASSLSVSYEQYF	TGTGCCAGCAGCTTGTCGGTCAGCTACGAGCAGTACTTC
TRBD1	TRBV29-1	TRBJ1-4	many	CSVVGVQGGESNEKLFF	TGCAGCGTTGTGGGGGTACAGGGGGGAGAGTCTAATGAAAAACTGTTTTTT
TRBD1	TRBV28	TRBJ1-2	few	CASRDTDRGRGYTF	TGTGCCAGCAGGGACACAGACAGGGGGCGCGGCTACACCTTC
TRBD1	TRBV28	TRBJ2-3	many	CASSLSFGAGGVNTQYF	TGTGCCAGCAGCCTCTCCTTCGGGGCAGGGGGCGTGAATACGCAGTATTTT
NA	TRBV5-1	TRBJ1-5	many	CASSPDGGNAQPQHF	TGCGCCAGCAGCCCGGACGGGGGGAACGCTCAGCCCCAGCATTTT
NA	TRBV20-1	TRBJ1-1	many	CSARDVNTEAFF	TGCAGTGCTCGGGACGTAAACACTGAAGCTTTCTTT
NA	TRBV28	TRBJ2-1	NA	CASSFGTVGNEQFF	TGTGCCAGCAGTTTCGGGACGGTCGGAAATGAGCAGTTCTTC
TRBD2	TRBV20-1	TRBJ2-1	many	CSASAGLAWANEQFF	TGCAGTGCTAGTGCCGGACTAGCCTGGGCCAATGAGCAGTTCTTC
NA	TRBV5-1	TRBJ2-2	few	CASSLGSENTGELFF	TGCGCCAGCAGCTTGGGGTCAGAGAACACCGGGGAGCTGTTTTTT
TRBD2	TRBV2	TRBJ2-3	few	CACSPGTSGMPSTDTQYF	TGTGCCTGCAGTCCCGGGACTAGCGGGATGCCGAGCACAGATACGCAGTATTTT
NA	TRBV5-1	TRBJ2-5	many	CASSSSGLQETQYF	TGCGCCAGCAGCTCCTCAGGGCTCCAAGAGACCCAGTACTTC
NA	TRBV7-9	TRBJ2-7	NA	CASSVGGSSYEQYF	TGTGCCAGCAGCGTGGGCGGTAGCTCCTACGAGCAGTACTTC
NA	TRBV20-1	TRBJ1-6	many	CSARVRGREHNSPLHF	TGCAGTGCTAGAGTCCGGGGGCGGGAGCATAATTCACCCCTCCACTTT
NA	TRBV5-1	TRBJ1-4	few	CASSSPGARNEKLFF	TGCGCCAGCAGCTCCCCTGGGGCAAGGAATGAAAAACTGTTTTTT
TRBD1	TRBV12-3/TRBV12-4	TRBJ1-5	many	CASTPGQGSNQPQHF	TGTGCCAGCACCCCCGGACAGGGCAGCAATCAGCCCCAGCATTTT
NA	TRBV16	TRBJ1-2	few	CASSQSMPRAKYGYTF	TGTGCCAGCAGCCAATCGATGCCCAGGGCGAAGTATGGCTACACCTTC
TRBD1	TRBV5-1	TRBJ1-1	few	CASSLGGQGAEAFF	TGCGCCAGCAGCTTGGGCGGACAGGGCGCTGAAGCTTTCTTT
NA	TRBV10-3	TRBJ1-5	many	CAIGGYGDQPQHF	TGTGCCATCGGGGGTTACGGCGATCAGCCCCAGCATTTT
NA	TRBV20-1	TRBJ1-2	many	CSARSLGGARGYTF	TGCAGTGCTAGGAGCCTAGGGGGGGCAAGGGGCTACACCTTC
NA	TRBV20-1	TRBJ2-7	many	CSARGSGISSYEQYF	TGCAGTGCTAGGGGTAGCGGTATAAGCTCCTACGAGCAGTACTTC
TRBD1	TRBV20-1	TRBJ1-5	many	CSAVDRGEPQHF	TGCAGTGCTGTGGACAGGGGTGAGCCCCAGCATTTT
NA	TRBV7-2	TRBJ2-7	NA	CASSLALGEQYF	TGTGCCAGCAGCTTAGCGCTAGGGGAGCAGTACTTC
NA	TRBV11-1	TRBJ1-6	many	CASSSNGNNSPLHF	TGTGCCAGCAGCTCAAACGGCAATAATTCACCCCTCCACTTT
TRBD2	TRBV6-1	TRBJ2-7	many	CASSRLAGGYEQYF	TGTGCCAGCAGTCGACTAGCGGGAGGGTACGAGCAGTACTTC
TRBD2	TRBV27	TRBJ2-1	NA	CASSLSPSGSQNQQFF	TGTGCCAGCAGTTTATCACCTAGCGGGAGTCAAAATCAGCAGTTCTTC
NA	TRBV7-2	TRBJ2-5	many	CASSLSVIQETQYF	TGTGCCAGCAGCTTATCGGTGATTCAAGAGACCCAGTACTTC
NA	TRBV7-9	TRBJ2-1	few	CASSLRGPMDNEQFF	TGTGCCAGCAGCTTAAGGGGACCTATGGACAATGAGCAGTTCTTC
NA	TRBV20-1	TRBJ2-3	many	CSASRGGGADTQYF	TGCAGTGCTAGTCGGGGCGGGGGCGCAGATACGCAGTATTTT